This entry features one T cell receptor (beta chain) sequence. As yet, its antigen is unknown. The germline gene is not matched at one end of the junction; a read error may be the cause. This record belongs to a study of T cell clones after liver transplantation. Study as a whole: Liver transplant recipients had immunosuppression withdrawal attempted within 2 years. Post-transplant blood was tracked for graft-donor-reactive T cell clones identified in a pre-transplant mixed lymphocyte reaction.

Points from the study as a whole: Rather than being deleted, graft donor-reactive T cells may have moved into the graft.

This CDR3 is 11 amino acids long. Germline V gene lookup returns CDR1 SGHDN and CDR2 FVKESK. The table came from immunoSEQ multiplex PCR; TCRdb's copy has only in-frame clones and leaves some out. This sample has around 100,000 clones, with approximately 79% found just once. This sequence was found in a human patient who received a liver transplant. A share of the T cells may be of graft donor origin. The chain combines TRBV14 with TRBJ2-7; D gene uncertain. The input for sequencing was CD4+ T cells from blood, taken approximately 43 months after liver transplant. CDR3 sequence reads: CASSQGSARHF. DNA for the CDR3: TGTGCCAGCAGCCAAGGAAGCGCCAGGCACTTC.